Sequencing of this T cell receptor (beta chain) was carried out in a study of identical twins. The germline gives CDR1 GTSNPN, CDR2 SVGIG (reference sequence). V lost 0 bases, J lost 2 bases, and 7 bases lay in between. The CDR3 runs 14 residues. Through template switching, a universal primer site was introduced, and the cDNA contained unique molecular identifiers. TCRdb analysed the 5' RACE reads with MiXCR anew, one entry per CDR3 protein. The sample holds roughly 1.6 million distinct CDR3 sequences, around 29% seen once. Concerning this clonotype itself: The antigen is unknown.

Study-wide findings and caveats: Part of the zero-insertion signal could reflect confounding by invariant MAIT and iNKT cells. There were fewer insertions in abundant cord blood beta clonotypes, but memory repertoires showed no such pattern.

What was sequenced was cord blood. The genes are TRBV30 and TRBJ2-2; a possible D gene is TRBD2 (5 bases). The clonotype originates from a newborn girl in good health. The CDR3 reads CAWSVLVNTGELFF. Written as DNA, the CDR3 is TGTGCCTGGAGTGTACTAGTTAACACCGGGGAGCTGTTTTTT. Based on the CDR3 plus reference TRBV30 and TRBJ2-2, the full variable domain is SQTIHQWPATLVQPVGSPLSLECTVEGTSNPNLYWYRQAAGRGLQLLFYSVGIGQISSEVPQNLSASRPQDRQFILSSKKLLLSDSGFYLCAWSVLVNTGELFFGEGSRLTVL.